These 5 T cell receptor beta chains were all obtained from the same sample, sequenced in a study of ipilimumab plus nivolumab after autologous stem cell transplantation. The repertoire was sequenced with immunoSEQ multiplex PCR; TCRdb's copy has only in-frame clones and lacks some. The top ten hold 2% to 2.5% of the sample, which has 84,000 or so clones, approximately 86% seen once. Sequencing was performed on PBMCs, taken in a trial of ipilimumab plus nivolumab as post-transplant consolidation. The receptors were sampled from a male donor with diffuse large B-cell lymphoma.

The chain links TRBV4-3 to TRBJ1-6; 9 positions match TRBD1. Losses at the gene ends were 2 bases for V and 13 bases for J; bases not matched to a gene: 6. The CDR3 is made up of 14 amino acids. The germline CDR1 and CDR2 sequences are LGHNA and YSLEER. In nucleotides, the CDR3 is TGCGCCAGCAGCCAACAAACAGGGGGCTTCCCCCTCCACTTT. It specifies CASSQQTGGFPLHF.

Remarks on this clone: The sample has other DNA sequences that encode this CDR3 too. J is TRBJ2-7 and V is TRBV6-5, with 7 bases identical to TRBD2. Germline V gene data show CDR1 as MNHEY and CDR2 as SVGAGI. The CDR3 extends over 11 amino acids. Trimming removed 5 bases from V and 7 bases from J; junction bases left unmatched: 2. CDR3 region: CASSPGGEQYF. CDR3 DNA sequence: TGTGCCAGCAGTCCCGGGGGGGAGCAGTACTTC.

V gene TRBV10-3 combines with J gene TRBJ2-3; 13 nucleotides align to TRBD2. Germline V CDR1 and CDR2: ENHRY, SYGVKD. The J segment lost 2 bases and the V segment lost 10 bases, leaving 3 bases of the junction unmatched. The CDR3 runs to 14 residues. CDR3 amino acids: CATGTSGATDTQYF. In nucleotides, the CDR3 is TGTGCCACCGGGACTAGCGGGGCCACAGATACGCAGTATTTT.

The rearrangement uses TRBV5-1 and TRBJ1-3; no definite D call. Germline loops: CDR1 SGHRS, CDR2 YFSETQ. Trimming took off 3 bases at V and 8 bases at J, with 15 bases between the two ends. This CDR3 has 14 amino acids. The CDR3 DNA reads TGCGCCAGCAGCTCCCTCCCCGCAACGGACACCATATATTTT. As protein: CASSSLPATDTIYF.

CDR3 sequence: CASSLDRGYGYTF. The CDR3 DNA reads as TGTGCCAGCAGCTTGGACAGGGGATATGGCTACACCTTC. V is TRBV5-4 and J is TRBJ1-2; 7 bases map to TRBD1. Germline V gene sequence: CDR1 SGHNT, CDR2 YYREEE (reference sequence). The junction had 1 base not matched to a gene; V was cut back by 0 bases and J by 5 bases. The CDR3 is 13 amino acids.